This T cell receptor (beta chain) derives from a study of cytomegalovirus exposure and HLA in healthy donors. 60 Vbeta and 13 Jbeta primers were used in PCR. Method: immunoSEQ multiplex PCR; TCRdb's copy keeps in-frame clones and lacks some. The sample contains under 150,000 clones, about 86% of which appear only once. V was clipped by 6 bases and J by 2 bases, with 5 bases between them. Per the germline V gene, CDR1 is SGHRS and CDR2 is YFSETQ. The CDR3 covers 11 residues. Points on this clone: Antigen specificity is unknown.

Whole-study results and caveats: The productive fraction for most TCR beta V segments was about 90% or about 30% in an earlier analysis. Confirmation was obtained in vitro that three CMV-associated chains are specific for CMV antigens. Analyses of presence and absence presupposed an approximately uniform sequencing depth across donors.

Sequences were obtained from PBMCs. This sequence joins TRBV5-1 and TRBJ2-5; D unclear. This TCR was recovered from a man in his late teens or twenties in good health and CMV-seronegative. CDR3 coding DNA: TGCGCCAGCACTTATCAAGAGACCCAGTACTTC. Its protein is CASTYQETQYF.